The rows below give T cell receptor beta chains drawn from one sample of a study of T cell responses to AZD1222 COVID-19 vaccine. Repertoires were generated with immunoSEQ multiplex PCR, while TCRdb's copy carries only in-frame clones and drops some. Here the sample spans 95,000 to 150,000 clones, about 91% being singletons. Sequenced material: peripheral blood, taken on day 0 of AZD1222 vaccination. The receptors shown here come from an adult in good health. Both conserved end residues are part of each CDR3. Each record gives: J gene, D gene, clone size, V gene, CDR3 DNA, CDR3 protein. D genes are given only for firm matches. A row's size may be missing; if present it is once, few, many or a size class.

j_call: TRBJ2-7
d_call: NA
clone_size: NA
v_call: TRBV4-3
cdr3_nt: TGCGCCAGCAGCCGTCTCCCGGGGGACTCCTACGAGCAGTACTTC
cdr3_aa: CASSRLPGDSYEQYF

j_call: TRBJ2-7
d_call: NA
clone_size: NA
v_call: TRBV12-2
cdr3_nt: TGTGCAAGTCGCTTAGAGTGGTACTTC
cdr3_aa: CASRLEWYF

j_call: TRBJ1-6
d_call: NA
clone_size: NA
v_call: TRBV6-1
cdr3_nt: TGTGCCAGCAGTGAATTCGGGTTACAGGTTTCACCCCTCCACTTT
cdr3_aa: CASSEFGLQVSPLHF

j_call: TRBJ1-5
d_call: TRBD1
clone_size: NA
v_call: TRBV2
cdr3_nt: TGTGCCAGCAGCGCCGGACAGGTTAGCAATCAGCCCCAGCATTTT
cdr3_aa: CASSAGQVSNQPQHF

j_call: TRBJ1-3
d_call: NA
clone_size: once
v_call: TRBV2
cdr3_nt: TGTGCCAGCAGTGACTACAATAGAAACACCATATATTTT
cdr3_aa: CASSDYNRNTIYF

j_call: TRBJ2-1
d_call: TRBD2
clone_size: once
v_call: TRBV5-8
cdr3_nt: TGTGCCAGCAGCTTGGGTCTAGCGGGGAGCAATGAGCAGTTCTTC
cdr3_aa: CASSLGLAGSNEQFF

j_call: TRBJ1-4
d_call: NA
clone_size: NA
v_call: TRBV4-2
cdr3_nt: TGTGCCAGCAGCCAAAAAGAAGACACTAATGAAAAACTGTTTTTT
cdr3_aa: CASSQKEDTNEKLFF

j_call: TRBJ2-3
d_call: NA
clone_size: NA
v_call: TRBV5-1
cdr3_nt: TGCGCCAGCAGCTTGTCTCCCGGGACGCAGGTAGATACGCAGTATTTT
cdr3_aa: CASSLSPGTQVDTQYF

j_call: TRBJ1-4
d_call: NA
clone_size: NA
v_call: TRBV19
cdr3_nt: TGTGCCAGTAGTATGGGGCAGGGAGGGATCGGACTGTTTTTT
cdr3_aa: CASSMGQGGIGLFF

j_call: TRBJ1-5
d_call: NA
clone_size: once
v_call: TRBV4-3
cdr3_nt: TGCGCCAGCAGCCAAGATCAGGGCTCGGGGCAGCCCCAGCATTTT
cdr3_aa: CASSQDQGSGQPQHF

j_call: TRBJ1-6
d_call: NA
clone_size: NA
v_call: TRBV7-2
cdr3_nt: TGTGCCAGCAGCCCAGAGGCTACCACCCTCTATAATTCACCCCTCCACTTT
cdr3_aa: CASSPEATTLYNSPLHF

j_call: TRBJ1-3
d_call: NA
clone_size: NA
v_call: TRBV18
cdr3_nt: TGTGCCAGCTCACCACTTGGGGACTCTGGAAACACCATATATTTT
cdr3_aa: CASSPLGDSGNTIYF

j_call: TRBJ2-3
d_call: NA
clone_size: NA
v_call: TRBV5-4
cdr3_nt: TGTGCCAGCAGCTACCAGACAGGAGATACGCAGTATTTT
cdr3_aa: CASSYQTGDTQYF

j_call: TRBJ2-7
d_call: NA
clone_size: NA
v_call: TRBV5-1
cdr3_nt: TGCGCCAGCAGCTTGGAAACGCAGGGACCTTACGAGCAGTACTTC
cdr3_aa: CASSLETQGPYEQYF

j_call: TRBJ2-2
d_call: NA
clone_size: NA
v_call: TRBV4-3
cdr3_nt: TGCGCCAGCAGCCAAGGGCATCACAGCTTCACCGGGGAGCTGTTTTTT
cdr3_aa: CASSQGHHSFTGELFF

j_call: TRBJ2-7
d_call: NA
clone_size: NA
v_call: TRBV28
cdr3_nt: TGTGCCAGCAGTGGGGAAGGGAATCTCTACGAGCAGTACTTC
cdr3_aa: CASSGEGNLYEQYF

j_call: TRBJ2-6
d_call: NA
clone_size: NA
v_call: TRBV4-3
cdr3_nt: TGCGCCAGCAGCCTAGATCTAACAGGTTACTCTGGGGCCAACGTCCTGACTTTC
cdr3_aa: CASSLDLTGYSGANVLTF

j_call: TRBJ2-1
d_call: NA
clone_size: few
v_call: TRBV14
cdr3_nt: TGTGCCAGCAGCAAAAGACAGGCTAGCTCCTACAATGAGCAGTTCTTC
cdr3_aa: CASSKRQASSYNEQFF

j_call: TRBJ2-7
d_call: TRBD2
clone_size: NA
v_call: TRBV27
cdr3_nt: TGTGCCAGCACCCCTAGCGGGGGGGACCAGGAAGAGCAGTACTTC
cdr3_aa: CASTPSGGDQEEQYF

j_call: TRBJ2-7
d_call: NA
clone_size: once
v_call: TRBV18
cdr3_nt: TGTGCCAGCTCCCCTACTCCGACAGCTTACGAGCAGTACTTC
cdr3_aa: CASSPTPTAYEQYF

j_call: TRBJ2-1
d_call: TRBD2
clone_size: NA
v_call: TRBV2
cdr3_nt: TGTGCCAGCAGCCACCCGGGACTAGCGATCGGCAATGAGCAGTTCTTC
cdr3_aa: CASSHPGLAIGNEQFF

j_call: TRBJ2-5
d_call: NA
clone_size: NA
v_call: TRBV29-1
cdr3_nt: TGCAGCGTGGGGGGGACACCCCAAGAGACCCAGTACTTC
cdr3_aa: CSVGGTPQETQYF

j_call: TRBJ2-5
d_call: NA
clone_size: NA
v_call: TRBV5-5
cdr3_nt: TGTGCCAGCAGCCTTATAATCGGCGAGACCCAGTACTTC
cdr3_aa: CASSLIIGETQYF

j_call: TRBJ2-1
d_call: TRBD2
clone_size: NA
v_call: TRBV6-6
cdr3_nt: TGTGCCAGCAGCCGGACTAGCGACAATGAGCAGTTCTTC
cdr3_aa: CASSRTSDNEQFF

j_call: TRBJ1-6
d_call: NA
clone_size: few
v_call: TRBV7-3
cdr3_nt: TGTGCCAGCAGCCCAGCGGCAGGCAATTCACCCCTCCACTTT
cdr3_aa: CASSPAAGNSPLHF

j_call: TRBJ2-1
d_call: NA
clone_size: NA
v_call: TRBV6-2/TRBV6-3
cdr3_nt: TGTGCCAGCAGTTACGTGAAGGGGGGCCACAATGAGCAGTTCTTC
cdr3_aa: CASSYVKGGHNEQFF

j_call: TRBJ1-2
d_call: NA
clone_size: NA
v_call: TRBV28
cdr3_nt: TGTGCCAGCAGTCCGACCCTACAGGGTGACTATGGCTACACCTTC
cdr3_aa: CASSPTLQGDYGYTF

j_call: TRBJ1-3
d_call: NA
clone_size: NA
v_call: TRBV27
cdr3_nt: TGTGCCAGCAGTTTAGACGGAAAGAGCTCTGGAAACACCATATATTTT
cdr3_aa: CASSLDGKSSGNTIYF

j_call: TRBJ2-5
d_call: NA
clone_size: NA
v_call: TRBV4-3
cdr3_nt: TGCGCCAGCAGCCAAAGCCTCCCTCCTGAGACCCAGTACTTC
cdr3_aa: CASSQSLPPETQYF

j_call: TRBJ1-1
d_call: NA
clone_size: NA
v_call: TRBV15
cdr3_nt: TGTGCCACCAGCAGATTGGGGAACACTGAAGCTTTCTTT
cdr3_aa: CATSRLGNTEAFF

j_call: TRBJ2-7
d_call: NA
clone_size: few
v_call: TRBV7-2
cdr3_nt: TGTGCCAGCAGCTTAATAGTCGGTAAAGGGGGTTACGAGCAGTACTTC
cdr3_aa: CASSLIVGKGGYEQYF

j_call: TRBJ2-1
d_call: TRBD1
clone_size: NA
v_call: TRBV6-1
cdr3_nt: TGTGCCAGCAGTGAAGCTGGATGGGGTGACAGGGGACATGAGCAGTTCTTC
cdr3_aa: CASSEAGWGDRGHEQFF

j_call: TRBJ2-5
d_call: NA
clone_size: once
v_call: TRBV2
cdr3_nt: TGTGCCAGCAGTGAAGTAGGGGGGGCCCAGAAGACCCAGTACTTC
cdr3_aa: CASSEVGGAQKTQYF

j_call: TRBJ1-2
d_call: NA
clone_size: NA
v_call: TRBV6-5
cdr3_nt: TGTGCCAGCAGTTACTCGAAGGCCCGATCTAACTATGGCTACACCTTC
cdr3_aa: CASSYSKARSNYGYTF

j_call: TRBJ1-5
d_call: NA
clone_size: few
v_call: TRBV3-1/TRBV3-2
cdr3_nt: TGTGCCAGCAGCCAAGTTGGGGCAGGGCAGCCCCAGCATTTT
cdr3_aa: CASSQVGAGQPQHF

j_call: TRBJ2-6
d_call: NA
clone_size: NA
v_call: TRBV19
cdr3_nt: TGTGCCAGTAGTATGAACAGGGATGGGGCCAACGTCCTGACTTTC
cdr3_aa: CASSMNRDGANVLTF

j_call: TRBJ1-4
d_call: NA
clone_size: NA
v_call: TRBV10-2
cdr3_nt: TGCGCCAGCAGTGGGGGACTCCAGCCAACTAATGAAAAACTGTTTTTT
cdr3_aa: CASSGGLQPTNEKLFF

j_call: TRBJ2-7
d_call: NA
clone_size: NA
v_call: TRBV6-2/TRBV6-3
cdr3_nt: TGTGCCAGCAGTTACGGTCCAAGAAACGAGCAGTACTTC
cdr3_aa: CASSYGPRNEQYF

j_call: TRBJ2-5
d_call: TRBD2
clone_size: NA
v_call: TRBV28
cdr3_nt: TGTGCCAGCAGTTTAAATAGCGGGGGGTCACAAGAGACCCAGTACTTC
cdr3_aa: CASSLNSGGSQETQYF

j_call: TRBJ2-3
d_call: NA
clone_size: NA
v_call: TRBV10-1
cdr3_nt: TGCGCCAGCATCGCCCCGGGACAACTGGGCGCAGATACGCAGTATTTT
cdr3_aa: CASIAPGQLGADTQYF

j_call: TRBJ1-3
d_call: TRBD1
clone_size: NA
v_call: TRBV18
cdr3_nt: TGTGCCAGCTCACAAAAAAGGACAGGGATTGCCTCTGGAAACACCATATATTTT
cdr3_aa: CASSQKRTGIASGNTIYF

j_call: TRBJ1-6
d_call: TRBD1
clone_size: NA
v_call: TRBV4-3
cdr3_nt: TGCGCCAGCAGCCAAGAAAGGGGGCTCCTAAATTCACCCCTCCACTTT
cdr3_aa: CASSQERGLLNSPLHF

j_call: TRBJ2-7
d_call: TRBD2
clone_size: NA
v_call: TRBV3-1/TRBV3-2
cdr3_nt: TGTGCCAGCAGCCCCTCAAACTTACTAGCGGGGGGTTACGAGCAGTACTTC
cdr3_aa: CASSPSNLLAGGYEQYF

j_call: TRBJ2-3
d_call: NA
clone_size: NA
v_call: TRBV7-3
cdr3_nt: TGTGCCAGCAGCTTAGGGAGCACAGATACGCAGTATTTT
cdr3_aa: CASSLGSTDTQYF

j_call: TRBJ1-2
d_call: NA
clone_size: NA
v_call: TRBV6-5
cdr3_nt: TGTGCCAGCAGAACAGGGTTCTCTGGCTACACCTTC
cdr3_aa: CASRTGFSGYTF

j_call: TRBJ1-5
d_call: NA
clone_size: NA
v_call: TRBV24-1
cdr3_nt: TGTGCCACCCCCCCTGGACAGTGCAATCAGCCCCAGCATTTT
cdr3_aa: CATPPGQCNQPQHF

j_call: TRBJ2-1
d_call: TRBD2
clone_size: NA
v_call: TRBV19
cdr3_nt: TGTGCCAGTACCTCCCTAGCGGGGAATGAGCAGTTCTTC
cdr3_aa: CASTSLAGNEQFF

j_call: TRBJ2-3
d_call: TRBD1
clone_size: NA
v_call: TRBV7-8
cdr3_nt: TGTGCCAGCAGCTTACAGGGGGCCACAGATACGCAGTATTTT
cdr3_aa: CASSLQGATDTQYF

j_call: TRBJ2-5
d_call: TRBD2
clone_size: NA
v_call: TRBV20-1
cdr3_nt: TGCAGTGCTAGTACTAGCGGGGGGGGAGAGACCCAGTACTTC
cdr3_aa: CSASTSGGGETQYF

j_call: TRBJ2-3
d_call: NA
clone_size: NA
v_call: TRBV10-1
cdr3_nt: TGCGCCAGCAGTGAGTCGAGGTCCAGGGAGGTCCCAGATACGCAGTATTTT
cdr3_aa: CASSESRSREVPDTQYF

j_call: TRBJ1-6
d_call: TRBD1
clone_size: NA
v_call: TRBV3-1/TRBV3-2
cdr3_nt: TGTGCCAGCAGCTGGGACAGGGATTCACCCCTCCACTTT
cdr3_aa: CASSWDRDSPLHF

j_call: TRBJ1-2
d_call: TRBD1
clone_size: NA
v_call: TRBV10-3
cdr3_nt: TGTGCCACGACCGGGACAGGGAATGGCTACACCTTC
cdr3_aa: CATTGTGNGYTF

j_call: TRBJ1-1
d_call: NA
clone_size: few
v_call: TRBV4-2
cdr3_nt: TGTGCCAGCAGCCAAGGATTCATGACAGGTCGAGAGAACACTGAAGCTTTCTTT
cdr3_aa: CASSQGFMTGRENTEAFF

j_call: TRBJ2-5
d_call: NA
clone_size: NA
v_call: TRBV19
cdr3_nt: TGTGCCAGCTCGGACCGGGGGGAGACCCAGTACTTC
cdr3_aa: CASSDRGETQYF

j_call: TRBJ2-5
d_call: TRBD1
clone_size: NA
v_call: TRBV2
cdr3_nt: TGTGCCACCAGACAGGGGGAGGGGGAGACCCAGTACTTC
cdr3_aa: CATRQGEGETQYF

j_call: TRBJ2-7
d_call: TRBD1
clone_size: few
v_call: TRBV25-1
cdr3_nt: TGTGCCAGCAGTGAATCCGGGACAGGGGCCCCCGAGCAGTACTTC
cdr3_aa: CASSESGTGAPEQYF

j_call: TRBJ1-3
d_call: NA
clone_size: NA
v_call: TRBV9
cdr3_nt: TGTGCCAGCAGCGTAACAGGACAGAATGATGGAAACACCATATATTTT
cdr3_aa: CASSVTGQNDGNTIYF

j_call: TRBJ2-3
d_call: NA
clone_size: NA
v_call: TRBV10-3
cdr3_nt: TGTGCCATCAGTGTTGGAGGAGGCACAGATACGCAGTATTTT
cdr3_aa: CAISVGGGTDTQYF

j_call: TRBJ1-5
d_call: TRBD1
clone_size: NA
v_call: TRBV6-6
cdr3_nt: TGTGCCAGCACCGAACAGGGGGCATATCAGCCCCAGCATTTT
cdr3_aa: CASTEQGAYQPQHF